This TCR beta chain was identified during a study of Graves' ophthalmopathy and Graves' hyperthyroidism. Trimming cost V 4 bases and J 7 bases, with 8 bases left between them. This CDR3 has 12 amino acids. TCR beta CDR3 amplification used RNA transcripts. An initial RT-PCR round employing HTBI primers preceded a second-round multiplex PCR. Using its own MiXCR run on the multiplex PCR reads, TCRdb lists one record per CDR3 protein. Among about 480,000 distinct CDR3 sequences, approximately 15% were seen once, and the ten largest hold approximately 9.8%. Sequenced: blood. This chain joins TRBV12-3 or TRBV12-4 and TRBJ1-5; D uncertain. This sequence originates from a young woman with Graves' ophthalmopathy. The CDR3 protein is CASSYSTQPQHF. As DNA, the CDR3 is TGTGCCAGCAGTTATTCAACCCAGCCCCAGCATTTT.